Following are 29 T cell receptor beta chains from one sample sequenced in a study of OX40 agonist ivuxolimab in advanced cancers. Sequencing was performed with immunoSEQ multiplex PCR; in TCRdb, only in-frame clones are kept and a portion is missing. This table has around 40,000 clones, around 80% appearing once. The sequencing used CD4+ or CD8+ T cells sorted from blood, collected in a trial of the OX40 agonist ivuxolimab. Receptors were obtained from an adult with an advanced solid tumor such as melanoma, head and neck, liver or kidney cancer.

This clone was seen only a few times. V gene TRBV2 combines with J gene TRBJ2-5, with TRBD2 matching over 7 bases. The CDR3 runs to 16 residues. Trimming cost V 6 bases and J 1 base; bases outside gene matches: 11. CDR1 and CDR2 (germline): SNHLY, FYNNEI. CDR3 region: CASSPRFGEGQETQYF. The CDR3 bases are TGTGCCAGCAGCCCGAGGTTCGGGGAGGGCCAAGAGACCCAGTACTTC.

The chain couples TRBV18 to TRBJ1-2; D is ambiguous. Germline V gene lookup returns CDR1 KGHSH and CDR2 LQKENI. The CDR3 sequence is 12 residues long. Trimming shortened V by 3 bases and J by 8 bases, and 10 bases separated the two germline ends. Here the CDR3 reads CASSPSGVGYTF. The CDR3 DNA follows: TGTGCCAGCTCACCTTCCGGGGTCGGCTACACCTTC.

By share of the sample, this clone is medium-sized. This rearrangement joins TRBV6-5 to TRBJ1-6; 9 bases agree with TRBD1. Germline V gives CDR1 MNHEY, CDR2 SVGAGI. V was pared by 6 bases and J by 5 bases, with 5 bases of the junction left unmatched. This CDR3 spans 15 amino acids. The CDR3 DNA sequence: TGTGCCAGCAGGCCGGGACAGGGAAATAATTCACCCCTCCACTTT. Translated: CASRPGQGNNSPLHF.

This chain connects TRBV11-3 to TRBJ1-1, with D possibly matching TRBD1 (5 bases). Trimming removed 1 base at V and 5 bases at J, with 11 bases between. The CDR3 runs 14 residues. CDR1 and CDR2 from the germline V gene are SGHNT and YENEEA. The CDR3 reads CASSLGGSETEAFF. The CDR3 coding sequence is TGTGCCAGCAGCTTAGGGGGGTCGGAGACTGAAGCTTTCTTT.

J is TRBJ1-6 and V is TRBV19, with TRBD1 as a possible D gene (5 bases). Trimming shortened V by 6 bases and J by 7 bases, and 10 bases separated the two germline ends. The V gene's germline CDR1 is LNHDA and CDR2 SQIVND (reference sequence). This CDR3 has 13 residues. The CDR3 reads CASSGQGNSPLHF. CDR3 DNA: TGTGCCAGTAGCGGACAAGGAAATTCACCCCTCCACTTT.

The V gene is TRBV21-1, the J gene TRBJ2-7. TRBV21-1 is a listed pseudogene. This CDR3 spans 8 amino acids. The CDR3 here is CSHYEQYF. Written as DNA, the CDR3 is TGCAGTCACTACGAGCAGTACTTC.

The CDR3 region is CASSRTSTGVVGTGELFF. Here the CDR3 DNA reads TGTGCCAGCAGCCGGACCTCTACAGGGGTGGTGGGAACCGGGGAGCTGTTTTTT. The chain couples TRBV11-1 to TRBJ2-2; TRBD1 aligns across 7 bases. Germline values: CDR1 SGHAT, CDR2 FQDESV (reference sequence). The junction had 17 bases not matched to a gene; V was cut back by 5 bases and J by 5 bases. CDR3 length: 18 residues.

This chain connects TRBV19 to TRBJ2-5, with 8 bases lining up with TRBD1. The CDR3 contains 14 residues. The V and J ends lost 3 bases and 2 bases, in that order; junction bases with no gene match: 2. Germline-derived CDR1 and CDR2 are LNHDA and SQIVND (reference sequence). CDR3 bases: TGTGCCAGTAGTATCACAGGGGGTCAAGAGACCCAGTACTTC. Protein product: CASSITGGQETQYF.

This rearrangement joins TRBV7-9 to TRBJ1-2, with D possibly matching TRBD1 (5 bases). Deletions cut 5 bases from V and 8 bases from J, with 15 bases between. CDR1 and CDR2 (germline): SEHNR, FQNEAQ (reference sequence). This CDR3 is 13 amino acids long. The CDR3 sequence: CASSQAGNGGYTF. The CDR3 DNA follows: TGTGCCAGCAGCCAGGCAGGGAACGGCGGCTACACCTTC. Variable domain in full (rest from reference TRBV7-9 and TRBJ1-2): DTGVSQNPRHKITKRGQNVTFRCDPISEHNRLYWYRQTLGQGPEFLTYFQNEAQLEKSRLLSDRFSAERPKGSFSTLEIQRTEQGDSAMYLCASSQAGNGGYTFGSGTRLTVV.

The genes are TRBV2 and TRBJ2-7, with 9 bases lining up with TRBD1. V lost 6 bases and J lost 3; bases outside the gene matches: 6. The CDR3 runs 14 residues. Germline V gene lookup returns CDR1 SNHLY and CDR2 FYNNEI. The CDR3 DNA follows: TGTGCCAGCAGCTCACGACAGGGGGTCTACGAGCAGTACTTC. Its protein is CASSSRQGVYEQYF.

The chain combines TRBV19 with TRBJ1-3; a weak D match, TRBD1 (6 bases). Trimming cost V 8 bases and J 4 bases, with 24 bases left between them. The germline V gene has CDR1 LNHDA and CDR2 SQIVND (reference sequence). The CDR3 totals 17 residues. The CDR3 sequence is CASSSLNRDPSGNTIYF. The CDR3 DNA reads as TGTGCCAGTTCCTCCTTAAACAGGGACCCCTCCGGAAACACCATATATTTT.

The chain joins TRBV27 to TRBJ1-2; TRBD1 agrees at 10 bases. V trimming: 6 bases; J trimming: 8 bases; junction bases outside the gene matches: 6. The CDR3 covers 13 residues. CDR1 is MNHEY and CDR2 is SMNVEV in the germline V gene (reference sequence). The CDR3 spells CASRGQGQFGYTF. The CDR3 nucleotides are TGTGCCAGCAGGGGACAGGGGCAGTTCGGCTACACCTTC.

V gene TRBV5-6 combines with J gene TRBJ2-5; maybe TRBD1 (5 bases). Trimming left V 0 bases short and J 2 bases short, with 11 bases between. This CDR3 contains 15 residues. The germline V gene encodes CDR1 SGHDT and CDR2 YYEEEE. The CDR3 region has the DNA TGTGCCAGCAGCTTGGCCTTGGGGCCACAAGAGACCCAGTACTTC. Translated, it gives CASSLALGPQETQYF.

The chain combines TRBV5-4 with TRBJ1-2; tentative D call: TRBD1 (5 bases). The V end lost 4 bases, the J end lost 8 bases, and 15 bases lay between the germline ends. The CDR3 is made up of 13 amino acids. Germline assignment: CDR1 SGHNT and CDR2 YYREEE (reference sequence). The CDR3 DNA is TGTGCCAGCAGCCCTGGGACCGTCCTAGGCTACACCTTC. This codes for CASSPGTVLGYTF.

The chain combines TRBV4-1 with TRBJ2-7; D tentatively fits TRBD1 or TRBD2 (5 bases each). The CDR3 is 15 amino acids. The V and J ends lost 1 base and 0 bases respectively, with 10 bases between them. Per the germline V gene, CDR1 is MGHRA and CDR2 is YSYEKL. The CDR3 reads CASSQGAGSSYEQYF. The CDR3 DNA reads TGCGCCAGCAGCCAAGGGGCAGGGAGCTCCTACGAGCAGTACTTC.

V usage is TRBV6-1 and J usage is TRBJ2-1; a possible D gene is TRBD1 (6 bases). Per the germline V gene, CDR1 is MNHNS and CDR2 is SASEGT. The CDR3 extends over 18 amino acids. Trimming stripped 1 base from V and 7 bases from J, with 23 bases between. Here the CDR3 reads CASSEVRTAQAFGNEQFF. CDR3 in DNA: TGTGCCAGCAGTGAAGTTCGGACAGCCCAGGCCTTTGGGAATGAGCAGTTCTTC.

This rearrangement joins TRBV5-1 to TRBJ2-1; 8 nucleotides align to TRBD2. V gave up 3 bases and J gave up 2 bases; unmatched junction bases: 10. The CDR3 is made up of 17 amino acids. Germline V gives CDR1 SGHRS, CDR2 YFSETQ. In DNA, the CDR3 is TGCGCCAGCAGCTGGAAAAGCGGGAGTCCGACCTACAATGAGCAGTTCTTC. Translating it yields CASSWKSGSPTYNEQFF.

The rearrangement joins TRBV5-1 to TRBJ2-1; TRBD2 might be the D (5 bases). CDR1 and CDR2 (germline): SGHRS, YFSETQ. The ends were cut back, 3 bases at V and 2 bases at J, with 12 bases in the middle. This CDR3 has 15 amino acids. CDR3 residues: CASSSLGRTYNEQFF. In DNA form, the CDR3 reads TGCGCCAGCAGCTCCCTAGGGAGAACCTACAATGAGCAGTTCTTC.

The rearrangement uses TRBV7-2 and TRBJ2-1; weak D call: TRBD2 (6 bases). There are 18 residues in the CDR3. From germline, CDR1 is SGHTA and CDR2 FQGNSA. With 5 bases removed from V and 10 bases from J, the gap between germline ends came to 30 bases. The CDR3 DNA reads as TGTGCCAGCAGCCTAGGAAATAGTGGGACTCCCCAAAATGGGGAGCAGTTCTTC. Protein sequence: CASSLGNSGTPQNGEQFF.

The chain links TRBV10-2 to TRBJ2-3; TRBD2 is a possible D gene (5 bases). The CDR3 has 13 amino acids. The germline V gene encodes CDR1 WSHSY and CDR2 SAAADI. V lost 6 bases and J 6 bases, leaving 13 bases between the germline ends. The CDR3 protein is CASRTSTLDTQYF. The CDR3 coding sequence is TGCGCCAGCAGAACTAGTACCCTCGATACGCAGTATTTT.

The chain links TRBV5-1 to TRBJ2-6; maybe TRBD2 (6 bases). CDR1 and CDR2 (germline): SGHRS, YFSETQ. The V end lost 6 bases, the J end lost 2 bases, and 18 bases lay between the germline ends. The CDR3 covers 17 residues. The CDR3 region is CASKTVGTGAGANVLTF. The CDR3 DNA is TGCGCCAGCAAAACAGTAGGGACGGGAGCTGGGGCCAACGTCCTGACTTTC.

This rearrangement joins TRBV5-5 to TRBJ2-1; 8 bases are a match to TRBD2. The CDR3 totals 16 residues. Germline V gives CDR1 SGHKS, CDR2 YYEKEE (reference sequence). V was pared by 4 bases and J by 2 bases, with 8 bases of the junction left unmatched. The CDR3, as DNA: TGTGCCAGCAGCCCGCACACTAGCGGAGCCTACAATGAGCAGTTCTTC. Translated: CASSPHTSGAYNEQFF.

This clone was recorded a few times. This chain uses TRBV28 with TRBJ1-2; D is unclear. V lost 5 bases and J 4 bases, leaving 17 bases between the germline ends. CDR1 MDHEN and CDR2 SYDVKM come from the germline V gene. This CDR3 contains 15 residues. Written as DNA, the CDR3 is TGTGCCAGCAGTGTCCCAGCAACCGCCAGCTATGGCTACACCTTC. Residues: CASSVPATASYGYTF.

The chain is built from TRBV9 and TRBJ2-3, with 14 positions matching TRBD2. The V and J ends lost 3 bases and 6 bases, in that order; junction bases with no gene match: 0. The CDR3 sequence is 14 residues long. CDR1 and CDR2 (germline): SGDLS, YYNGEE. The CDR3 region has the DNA TGTGCCAGCAGCGGGACTAGCGGGAGGGATACGCAGTATTTT. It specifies CASSGTSGRDTQYF.

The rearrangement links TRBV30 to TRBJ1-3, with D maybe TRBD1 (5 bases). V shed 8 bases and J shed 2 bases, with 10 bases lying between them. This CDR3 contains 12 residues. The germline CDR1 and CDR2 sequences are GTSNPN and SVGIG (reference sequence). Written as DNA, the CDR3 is TGTGCCCGTGGGGCAACTGGAAACACCATATATTTT. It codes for CARGATGNTIYF.

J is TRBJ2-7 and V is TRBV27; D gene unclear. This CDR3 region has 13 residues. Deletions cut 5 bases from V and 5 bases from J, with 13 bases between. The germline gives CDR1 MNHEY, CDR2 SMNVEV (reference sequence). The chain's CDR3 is CASSTLVLNEQYF. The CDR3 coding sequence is TGTGCCAGCAGTACTCTAGTACTCAACGAGCAGTACTTC.

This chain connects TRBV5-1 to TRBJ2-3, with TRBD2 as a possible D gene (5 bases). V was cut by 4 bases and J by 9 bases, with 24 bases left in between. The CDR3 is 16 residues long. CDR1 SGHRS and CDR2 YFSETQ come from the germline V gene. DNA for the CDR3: TGCGCCAGCAGCCCGAGGAGCGGAAACCCACCGGGCACGCAGTATTTT. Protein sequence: CASSPRSGNPPGTQYF.

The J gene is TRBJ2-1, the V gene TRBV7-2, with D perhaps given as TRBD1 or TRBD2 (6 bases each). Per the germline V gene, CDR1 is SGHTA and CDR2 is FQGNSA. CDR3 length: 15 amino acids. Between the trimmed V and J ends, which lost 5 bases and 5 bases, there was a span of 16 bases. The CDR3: CASSPLWGAHNEQFF. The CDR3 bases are TGTGCCAGCAGCCCCCTCTGGGGGGCGCACAATGAGCAGTTCTTC.

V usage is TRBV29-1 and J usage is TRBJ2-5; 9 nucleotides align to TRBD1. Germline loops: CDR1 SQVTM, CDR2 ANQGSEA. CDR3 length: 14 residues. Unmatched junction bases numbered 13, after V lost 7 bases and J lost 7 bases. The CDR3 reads CSGGGQGRLGTQYF. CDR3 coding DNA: TGCAGCGGGGGGGGACAGGGCCGCCTTGGGACCCAGTACTTC.